Here is one T cell receptor (beta chain) with its context. Its antigen is unknown. This sample is drawn from a study of beta chain features in type 1 diabetes. As for the study in general: Similarity in age, gender and cell yields was seen between patients and healthy donors. General study points: In the patient group, naive, central memory and Treg TCRB repertoires seemed more alike than in the healthy donor group. Reduced insertions and increased deletions marked VDJ junctions in type 1 diabetes patients. Moderate but significant shortening of TCRB CDR3s was recorded in all four CD4+ subsets from Type 1 diabetes patients.

The CDR3 sequence is 17 residues long. Germline CDR1 is LGHNA and CDR2 is YSLEER. Trimming took off 1 base at V and 4 bases at J, with 14 bases between the two ends. Expressed TCRB transcripts were sequenced because the entire RNA isolate underwent reverse transcription. Deep immunoSEQ sequencing covered naive, central memory and regulatory T cell samples. Generated by immunoSEQ multiplex PCR, the TCRdb table keeps only in-frame clones and is missing some. The data hold around 360,000 clones, with about 12% observed a single time. This TCR derives from a woman younger than 30 with type 1 diabetes. The rearrangement links TRBV4-3 to TRBJ2-6, with D tentatively TRBD2 (6 bases). Sequencing was done on a sample of naive CD4+ T cells from blood. The CDR3 is CASSQAHTSSGANVLTF. The CDR3 DNA sequence: TGCGCCAGCAGCCAAGCCCACACTAGCTCCGGGGCCAACGTCCTGACTTTC.